The 24 T cell receptor beta chains presented below share a single source sample, sequenced in a study of PD-1 blockade in mismatch repair-deficient tumors. The assay was immunoSEQ multiplex PCR, and TCRdb's table has in-frame clones only and misses some. The sample lists some 120,000 clones, 85% to 90% occurring once. The sample consisted of peripheral blood, taken approximately 71 weeks after starting pembrolizumab. These receptors originate from an adult with mismatch repair-deficient cancer.

The rearrangement joins TRBV6-6 to TRBJ2-6, with D possibly being TRBD2 (5 bases). The V gene lost 5 bases and the J gene lost 11 bases, with 10 bases spanning the gap. The germline CDR1 and CDR2 sequences are MNHNY and SVGAGI (reference sequence). There are 12 residues in the CDR3. CDR3 DNA sequence: TGTGCCAGCAGTAGTGCAGCGGACGTCCTGACTTTC. This translates into CASSSAADVLTF.

The chain uses TRBV28 and TRBJ2-7; tentatively, D is TRBD1 (6 bases). CDR3 length equals 16 residues. Deletions cut 5 bases from V and 2 bases from J, with 19 bases between. The germline V gene encodes CDR1 MDHEN and CDR2 SYDVKM. CDR3 loop: CASSPSFQGQAYEQYF. CDR3 DNA sequence: TGTGCCAGCAGTCCTTCATTTCAGGGGCAGGCCTACGAGCAGTACTTC. The whole variable domain, remainder taken from reference TRBV28 and TRBJ2-7, is DVKVTQSSRYLVKRTGEKVFLECVQDMDHENMFWYRQDPGLGLRLIYFSYDVKMKEKGDIPEGYSVSREKKERFSLILESASTNQTSMYLCASSPSFQGQAYEQYFGPGTRLTVT.

The chain uses TRBV14 and TRBJ2-1; 11 bases fit TRBD2. The CDR3 length is 14 residues. V was clipped by 0 bases and J by 12 bases; unmatched bases: 4. Looked up from germline, CDR1 is SGHDN and CDR2 is FVKESK. For the CDR3, the DNA is TGTGCCAGCAGCCAAGAATCCCTAGCGGGGGGGCAGTTCTTC. Protein sequence: CASSQESLAGGQFF. Full variable domain (remainder filled in from reference TRBV14 and TRBJ2-1): EAGVTQFPSHSVIEKGQTVTLRCDPISGHDNLYWYRRVMGKEIKFLLHFVKESKQDESGMPNNRFLAERTGGTYSTLKVQPAELEDSGVYFCASSQESLAGGQFFGPGTRLTVL.

J is TRBJ2-1 and V is TRBV25-1; 10 nucleotides match TRBD2. CDR1 is MGHDK and CDR2 is SYGVNS in the germline V gene. V shed 1 base, J shed 6 bases, and the junction held 3 bases outside the gene matches. This CDR3 contains 15 residues. The CDR3 sequence: CASSEWSSGGNEQFF. The CDR3 nucleotides are TGTGCCAGCAGTGAATGGTCTAGCGGGGGCAATGAGCAGTTCTTC.

This chain joins TRBV4-1 and TRBJ2-2; D remains ambiguous. CDR1 MGHRA and CDR2 YSYEKL come from the germline V gene. This CDR3 has 15 amino acids. Deletions cut 2 bases from V and 7 bases from J, with 14 bases between. CDR3 residues: CASSQSHPGGGELFF. The CDR3 bases are TGCGCCAGCAGCCAATCCCACCCGGGCGGCGGGGAGCTGTTTTTT.

V gene TRBV5-5 combines with J gene TRBJ2-7, with 8 bases fitting TRBD1. The CDR3 contains 15 residues. Germline V gives CDR1 SGHKS, CDR2 YYEKEE (reference sequence). The trim removed 3 bases at V and 3 bases at J, leaving 8 bases unmatched. The CDR3 protein is CASSSTDRGDYEQYF. In DNA, the CDR3 is TGTGCCAGCAGCTCGACTGACAGGGGAGACTACGAGCAGTACTTC.

The chain has TRBV19 and TRBJ1-3, with a tentative D call TRBD1 (5 bases). CDR1 is LNHDA and CDR2 is SQIVND in the germline V gene (reference sequence). The CDR3 sequence is 17 residues long. V lost 5 bases, J lost 0 bases, and 17 bases lay in between. The CDR3 DNA reads TGTGCCAGTAGTTTCCGGGACGGGAAGATCTCTGGAAACACCATATATTTT. It translates to CASSFRDGKISGNTIYF. Based on the CDR3 plus reference TRBV19 and TRBJ1-3, the full variable domain is DGGITQSPKYLFRKEGQNVTLSCEQNLNHDAMYWYRQDPGQGLRLIYYSQIVNDFQKGDIAEGYSVSREKKESFPLTVTSAQKNPTAFYLCASSFRDGKISGNTIYFGEGSWLTVV.

J is TRBJ2-5 and V is TRBV19; D gene ambiguous. Trimming took off 1 base at V and 5 bases at J, with 14 bases between the two ends. Germline V CDR1 and CDR2: LNHDA, SQIVND (reference sequence). The CDR3 runs to 15 residues. In nucleotides, the CDR3 is TGTGCCAGTAGTATAGGACAAGAGGTGGTGGAGACCCAGTACTTC. Translation: CASSIGQEVVETQYF.

V usage is TRBV4-1 and J usage is TRBJ2-1, with 10 bases fitting TRBD2. The CDR3 is 19 amino acids. Looked up from germline, CDR1 is MGHRA and CDR2 is YSYEKL. J lost 0 bases, V lost 3 bases, and 11 bases had no gene match. The CDR3 nucleotides read TGCGCCAGCAGCCATTCCAGGACTAGCGGTTTCAGCTCCTACAATGAGCAGTTCTTC. As protein: CASSHSRTSGFSSYNEQFF.

The V and J genes are TRBV14 and TRBJ2-2; 13 bases are shared with TRBD2. With 1 base clipped from V and 7 bases from J, the junction kept 3 bases outside the gene matches. Per germline, CDR1 SGHDN and CDR2 FVKESK. The CDR3 has 16 amino acids. Here the CDR3 reads CASSQGTSGGVGELFF. The CDR3 region has the DNA TGTGCCAGCAGCCAAGGGACTAGCGGGGGAGTCGGGGAGCTGTTTTTT.

The chain carries TRBV5-1 and TRBJ2-1, with D unclear. Looked up from germline, CDR1 is SGHRS and CDR2 is YFSETQ. V was cut by 3 bases and J by 2 bases, with 18 bases left in between. The CDR3 sequence is 17 residues long. The CDR3 DNA follows: TGCGCCAGCAGCTATACGGAGAATAGTGGCACCTACAATGAGCAGTTCTTC. Translation gives CASSYTENSGTYNEQFF.

In the case of this clone: The sample carries other DNA sequences with the same CDR3. This chain joins TRBV7-9 and TRBJ1-5; TRBD1 matches at 8 bases. The CDR3 runs to 15 residues. Germline CDR1 and CDR2: SEHNR and FQNEAQ (reference sequence). V lost 1 base and J lost 1; bases outside the gene matches: 0. Here the CDR3 reads CASSLGTGSNQPQHF. Here the CDR3 DNA reads TGTGCCAGCAGCTTAGGGACAGGGAGCAATCAGCCCCAGCATTTT.

V usage is TRBV12-5 and J usage is TRBJ2-7; 7 nucleotides agree with TRBD2. The CDR3 loop spans 12 amino acids. The V segment lost 7 bases and the J segment 7 bases; nucleotides outside the gene matches: 7. From germline, CDR1 is LGHNT and CDR2 FRNRAP. CDR3 nucleotide sequence: TGTGCTAGTGCCTTGGGGGGGGGAGAGCAGTACTTC. It is translated as CASALGGGEQYF.

The chain recombines TRBV7-2 with TRBJ2-7; D not certain. The length of the CDR3 is 15 residues. V lost 1 base to trimming and J lost 3 bases, with 13 bases between them. Germline V gene sequence: CDR1 SGHTA, CDR2 FQGNSA. CDR3 DNA: TGTGCCAGCAGCTTAGATGGTTTTCGCTACTACGAGCAGTACTTC. The encoded protein is CASSLDGFRYYEQYF.

This chain connects TRBV6-1 to TRBJ1-2; possible D gene TRBD1, 5 bases. CDR1 is MNHNS and CDR2 is SASEGT in the germline V gene. This CDR3 comprises 13 residues. V shed 1 base and J shed 6 bases, with 9 bases lying between them. As DNA, the CDR3 is TGTGCCAGCAGTGAAGAGGGGCTGGATGGCTACACCTTC. The encoded protein is CASSEEGLDGYTF.

V usage is TRBV6-5 and J usage is TRBJ2-1; weak D call: TRBD2 (6 bases). This CDR3 comprises 15 residues. Trimming stripped 4 bases from V and 4 bases from J, with 14 bases between. Germline V gives CDR1 MNHEY, CDR2 SVGAGI. CDR3 region: CASSFSLAMYNEQFF. CDR3 DNA sequence: TGTGCCAGCAGTTTCAGCCTAGCGATGTACAATGAGCAGTTCTTC.

The rearrangement uses TRBV13 and TRBJ2-1; 13 positions agree with TRBD2. The CDR3 consists of 17 residues. The germline CDR1 and CDR2 sequences are PRHDT and FYEKMQ (reference sequence). Unmatched junction bases numbered 6, after V lost 4 bases and J lost 3 bases. The DNA of the CDR3 is TGTGCCAGCAGCTCCGTAGGACTAGCGGGAGACTACAATGAGCAGTTCTTC. Translated: CASSSVGLAGDYNEQFF.

This rearrangement joins TRBV4-1 to TRBJ2-1; 14 nucleotides align to TRBD2. The CDR3 has 18 residues. Unmatched junction bases numbered 4, after V lost 0 bases and J lost 3 bases. Germline CDR1 reads MGHRA; CDR2 reads YSYEKL. The CDR3 nucleotides are TGCGCCAGCAGCCAAGAGGGACTAGCGGGAGAGCTCTACAATGAGCAGTTCTTC. Translation: CASSQEGLAGELYNEQFF.

The chain has TRBV6-5 and TRBJ2-1; D is unresolved. Germline V gene data show CDR1 as MNHEY and CDR2 as SVGAGI. V lost 5 bases and J 2 bases, leaving 7 bases between the germline ends. The CDR3 extends over 13 amino acids. The DNA of the CDR3 is TGTGCCAGCAGTACCTCGACCTACAATGAGCAGTTCTTC. Translation gives CASSTSTYNEQFF.

Points on this clone: Other DNA sequences in this specimen translate into the identical CDR3. J is TRBJ1-1 and V is TRBV4-1; D not certain. V dropped 1 base and J dropped 1 base, with 4 bases sitting between them. The length of the CDR3 is 13 residues. Germline V gives CDR1 MGHRA, CDR2 YSYEKL. The CDR3 sequence: CASSQGRNTEAFF. CDR3 in DNA: TGCGCCAGCAGCCAAGGCCGGAACACTGAAGCTTTCTTT.

The J gene is TRBJ1-2, the V gene TRBV10-3; 7 bases map to TRBD1. CDR3 length: 17 residues. Germline CDR1 ENHRY, CDR2 SYGVKD. V lost 1 base, J lost 8 bases, and 16 bases stayed unmatched. The CDR3 nucleotides are TGTGCCATCAGTGAGTTCACAGACAGGGAGGTCCTTTGGGGCTACACCTTC. Amino acid sequence: CAISEFTDREVLWGYTF.

The chain combines TRBV5-1 with TRBJ2-2; tentatively, D is TRBD2 (5 bases). CDR1 is SGHRS, CDR2 YFSETQ, per germline. V dropped 0 bases and J dropped 1 base, with 10 bases sitting between them. This CDR3 contains 16 residues. CDR3 DNA sequence: TGCGCCAGCAGCTTGGCGGGAACGGGGAACACCGGGGAGCTGTTTTTT. Its protein product is CASSLAGTGNTGELFF.

V is TRBV19 and J is TRBJ2-3; 11 bases align to TRBD1. The CDR3 has 15 amino acids. CDR1 LNHDA and CDR2 SQIVND come from the germline V gene (reference sequence). V trimming: 6 bases; J trimming: 1 base; junction bases outside the gene matches: 3. The CDR3 DNA reads as TGTGCCAGTAGAGGGGACAGGGGGGGCACAGATACGCAGTATTTT. The encoded protein is CASRGDRGGTDTQYF.

The CDR3 DNA is TGTGCCACCAGTTCCGGGAGGGCCTCCTACGAGCAGTACTTC. This gives the protein CATSSGRASYEQYF. The chain recombines TRBV15 with TRBJ2-7, with 8 bases that match TRBD2. The CDR3 loop spans 14 amino acids. The V segment lost 6 bases and the J segment 0 bases; nucleotides outside the gene matches: 4. CDR1 LNHNV and CDR2 YYDKDF come from the germline V gene (reference sequence).